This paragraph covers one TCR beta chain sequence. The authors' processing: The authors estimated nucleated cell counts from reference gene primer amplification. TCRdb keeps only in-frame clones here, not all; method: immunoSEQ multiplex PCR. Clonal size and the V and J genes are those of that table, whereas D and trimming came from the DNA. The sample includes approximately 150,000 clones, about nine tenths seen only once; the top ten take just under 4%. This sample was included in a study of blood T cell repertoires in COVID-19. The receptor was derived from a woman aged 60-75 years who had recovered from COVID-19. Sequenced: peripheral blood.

CDR3 coding DNA: TGTGCCAGCAGTTTCGGGGGGGCGACGAACACTGAAGCTTTCTTT. Amino acids: CASSFGGATNTEAFF. The J gene is TRBJ1-1, the V gene TRBV28; perhaps TRBD1 as D (6 bases). Per the germline V gene, CDR1 is MDHEN and CDR2 is SYDVKM. This CDR3 spans 15 amino acids. Trimming shortened V by 3 bases and J by 1 base, and 12 bases separated the two germline ends.